This TCR beta chain came from a study of OX40 agonist ivuxolimab in advanced cancers. Study at large: Partial responses occurred in three patients (one hepatocellular carcinoma, two cutaneous melanoma). Findings and limits, study-wide: Circulating CD4+ and CD8+ T cells showed clonal expansion by week 6 at 0.1 to 3.0 mg/kg. More expanded clones were seen, on average, in CD8+ T cells than in CD4+. Those patients achieving a partial response at 0.1-3.0 mg/kg showed among the lowest clonal expansion.

Clones were sequenced by immunoSEQ multiplex PCR, and TCRdb holds only the in-frame ones, with some missing. The profile covers roughly 70,000 clones, with approximately 88% appearing a single time and approximately 2.8% taken by the ten largest. For this clone: The antigen remains undetermined.

The germline V and J ends were trimmed by 4 bases and 4 bases, with 17 bases remaining between them. CDR1 is SGHRS and CDR2 is YFSETQ in the germline V gene. This CDR3 comprises 15 residues. The TCR was taken from an adult with an advanced solid tumor such as melanoma, head and neck, liver or kidney cancer. This specimen was CD4+ or CD8+ T cells sorted from blood, taken in a trial of the OX40 agonist ivuxolimab. The chain recombines TRBV5-1 with TRBJ1-1; D may be TRBD1 (6 bases). The CDR3 is CASSAGDGGVTEAFF. CDR3 bases: TGCGCCAGCAGCGCAGGGGACGGCGGGGTCACTGAAGCTTTCTTT.